This T cell receptor (beta chain) derives from a study of blood T cell repertoires in COVID-19. Across the whole study: The origin of the acute and convalescent COVID-19 samples was the United States, Italy and Spain. From T cells, B-cell-depleted T cells, or PBMCs came the material, which was cDNA or gDNA.

Germline V gives CDR1 SNHLY, CDR2 FYNNEI. V trimming: 3 bases; J trimming: 10 bases; junction bases outside the gene matches: 9. CDR3 length: 15 residues. The data were produced by immunoSEQ multiplex PCR, yet TCRdb's version contains in-frame clones alone and is incomplete. The table lists 300,000 or so clones, under 95% of them singletons. The receptor's source is a man aged 60 to 75 who had recovered from COVID-19. The J gene is TRBJ2-1, the V gene TRBV2; 10 positions agree with TRBD2. Sequencing was carried out using PBMCs or T cells enriched from blood (not recorded which). This CDR3 reads CASSDPSGRVGEQFF. The CDR3 DNA is TGTGCCAGCAGTGATCCAAGCGGGAGGGTCGGGGAGCAGTTCTTC.